The following is a TCR beta chain sequence with its context. Its antigen is unidentified. The entry originates in a study of T cells in Graves' hyperthyroidism and ophthalmopathy. General study results and limits: In simple terms, a model built on 13 V-J features told ophthalmopathy apart from stable hyperthyroidism.

Regions amplified from RNA transcripts were the TCR beta CDR3 regions. The HTBI set primed first-round TCR CDR3 RT-PCR. TCRdb independently ran MiXCR on the multiplex PCR reads; one entry per CDR3 protein. Here the sample spans roughly 300,000 distinct CDR3 sequences, around 23% being singletons. Diagnoses were made from clinical symptoms, serum measures (thyroxine and TRAb), thyroid ultrasound and orbital computed tomography. PBMCs were derived from about 10 ml fresh peripheral blood. The specimen was blood. This clonotype was sampled from a woman between 50 and 59 years old with Graves' hyperthyroidism.

The CDR3: CGAQGAHTDTQYF. CDR3 DNA sequence: TGCGGGGCACAGGGGGCCCACACAGATACGCAGTATTTT. V gene TRBV29-1 combines with J gene TRBJ2-3, with 9 bases fitting TRBD1. Germline V gene data show CDR1 as SQVTM and CDR2 as ANQGSEA. The CDR3 spans 13 residues.